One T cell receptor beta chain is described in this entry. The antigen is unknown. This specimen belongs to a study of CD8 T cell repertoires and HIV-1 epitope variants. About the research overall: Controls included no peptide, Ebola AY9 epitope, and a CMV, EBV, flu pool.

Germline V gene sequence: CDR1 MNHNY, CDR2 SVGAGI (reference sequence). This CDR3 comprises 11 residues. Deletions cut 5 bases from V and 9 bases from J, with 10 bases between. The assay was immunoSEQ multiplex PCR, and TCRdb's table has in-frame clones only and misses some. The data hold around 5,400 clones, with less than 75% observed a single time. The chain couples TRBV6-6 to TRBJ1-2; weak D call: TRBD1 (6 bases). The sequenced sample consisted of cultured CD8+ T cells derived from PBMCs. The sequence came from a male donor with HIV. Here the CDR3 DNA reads TGTGCCAGCAGTCAGGACAGTCGCTACACCTTC. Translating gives CASSQDSRYTF.